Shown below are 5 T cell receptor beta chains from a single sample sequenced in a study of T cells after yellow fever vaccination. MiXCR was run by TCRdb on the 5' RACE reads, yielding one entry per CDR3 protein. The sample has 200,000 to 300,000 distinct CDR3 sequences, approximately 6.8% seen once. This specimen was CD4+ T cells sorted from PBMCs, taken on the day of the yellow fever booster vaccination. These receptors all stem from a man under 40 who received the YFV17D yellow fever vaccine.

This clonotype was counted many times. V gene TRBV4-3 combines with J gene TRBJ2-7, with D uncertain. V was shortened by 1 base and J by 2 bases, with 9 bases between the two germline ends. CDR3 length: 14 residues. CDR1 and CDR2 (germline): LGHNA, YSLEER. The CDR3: CASSQGQRTYEQYF. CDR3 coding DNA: TGCGCCAGCAGCCAAGGGCAGAGAACCTACGAGCAGTACTTC.

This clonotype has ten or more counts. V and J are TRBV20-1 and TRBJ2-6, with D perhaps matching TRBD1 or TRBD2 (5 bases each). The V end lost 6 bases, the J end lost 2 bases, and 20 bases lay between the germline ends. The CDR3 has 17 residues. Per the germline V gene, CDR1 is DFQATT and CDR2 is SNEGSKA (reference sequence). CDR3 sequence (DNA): TGCAGTGCACCTCACCGGGACCCGCCGACTGGGGCCAACGTCCTGACTTTC. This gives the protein CSAPHRDPPTGANVLTF.

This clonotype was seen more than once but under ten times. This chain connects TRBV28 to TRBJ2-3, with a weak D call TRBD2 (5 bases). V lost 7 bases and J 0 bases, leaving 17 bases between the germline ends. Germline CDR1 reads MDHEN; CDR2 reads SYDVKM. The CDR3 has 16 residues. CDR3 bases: TGTGCCAGCACCCCGGGGTCGGGCCGGAGCACAGATACGCAGTATTTT. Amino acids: CASTPGSGRSTDTQYF.

The CDR3 spells CASSLVQREYEQFF. As DNA, the CDR3 is TGCGCCAGCAGCTTGGTTCAGCGGGAGTATGAGCAGTTCTTC. V usage is TRBV5-1 and J usage is TRBJ2-1; 8 bases are a match to TRBD2. The CDR3 extends over 14 amino acids. The germline CDR1 and CDR2 sequences are SGHRS and YFSETQ. The V segment lost 0 bases and the J segment 8 bases; nucleotides outside the gene matches: 4.

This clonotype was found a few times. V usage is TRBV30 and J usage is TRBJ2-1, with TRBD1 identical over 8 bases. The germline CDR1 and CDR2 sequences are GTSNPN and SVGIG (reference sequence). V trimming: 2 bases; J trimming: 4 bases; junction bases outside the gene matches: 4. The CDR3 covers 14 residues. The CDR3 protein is CAWSHRGSYNEQFF. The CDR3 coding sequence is TGTGCCTGGAGTCACAGGGGGTCTTACAATGAGCAGTTCTTC.